Shown below are 10 T cell receptor beta chains from a single sample sequenced in a study of metastatic and nonmetastatic thyroid tumors. TCRdb re-clonotyped the PCR reads through MiXCR. This table holds 15,000 to 20,000 clones, about a quarter found once. Patients underwent thyroid surgery, and none had received any treatment before it. Sequencing input: adjacent normal tissue. The receptors originated from a female donor with papillary thyroid cancer or a benign thyroid nodule (not recorded which). Some clones in this sample may be carry-over from other donors' samples.

The J gene is TRBJ2-7, the V gene TRBV6-5, with TRBD1 matching over 8 bases. Germline trimming cut 5 bases from V and 4 bases from J; bases unmatched to any gene: 10. Per germline, CDR1 MNHEY and CDR2 SVGAGI. CDR3 length: 15 residues. The CDR3 spells CASSNRQGRTYEQYF. The CDR3 coding sequence is TGTGCCAGCAGTAACCGACAGGGGAGAACTTACGAGCAGTACTTC.

The chain links TRBV19 to TRBJ1-6; D uncertain. From germline, CDR1 is LNHDA and CDR2 SQIVND (reference sequence). Trimming cost V 2 bases and J 0 bases, with 17 bases left between them. The CDR3 contains 19 residues. CDR3 sequence (DNA): TGTGCCAGTAGTATAATGTATGGCGGATCTAGCTCCTATAATTCACCCCTCCACTTT. As protein: CASSIMYGGSSSYNSPLHF. The whole variable domain, filled in from reference TRBV19 and TRBJ1-6, reads DGGITQSPKYLFRKEGQNVTLSCEQNLNHDAMYWYRQDPGQGLRLIYYSQIVNDFQKGDIAEGYSVSREKKESFPLTVTSAQKNPTAFYLCASSIMYGGSSSYNSPLHFGNGTRLTVT.

The chain joins TRBV28 to TRBJ1-1; D might be TRBD1 (5 bases). The CDR3 extends over 16 amino acids. Between the trimmed V and J ends, which lost 2 bases and 10 bases, there was a span of 23 bases. CDR1 MDHEN and CDR2 SYDVKM come from the germline V gene. CDR3 DNA: TGTGCCAGCAGTTTAGAGGGGCTAAGACAGTTGAAATCAGCTTTCTTT. Protein product: CASSLEGLRQLKSAFF.

By share of the sample, this clone is medium-sized. V usage is TRBV27 and J usage is TRBJ2-1, with TRBD2 matching 9 bases. With 8 bases clipped from V and 8 bases from J, the junction kept 13 bases outside the gene matches. The CDR3 is 15 amino acids. Germline CDR1 MNHEY, CDR2 SMNVEV (reference sequence). The CDR3 coding sequence is TGTGCCAGCGGGGGGGCGGGAGGGCTAAGGGATGAGCAGTTCTTC. It translates to CASGGAGGLRDEQFF.

This clone was detected only a few times. The chain carries TRBV6-5 and TRBJ1-2; possible D gene TRBD1, 6 bases. CDR1 MNHEY and CDR2 SVGAGI come from the germline V gene. This CDR3 has 15 residues. Trimming left V 1 base short and J 2 bases short, with 11 bases between. The CDR3 bases are TGTGCCAGCAGTTACTGGGGGGCGGCGAACTATGGCTACACCTTC. As protein: CASSYWGAANYGYTF.

The chain uses TRBV5-1 and TRBJ2-1; tentatively, D is TRBD1 or TRBD2 (5 bases each). Trimming took off 2 bases at V and 4 bases at J, with 10 bases between the two ends. Germline values: CDR1 SGHRS, CDR2 YFSETQ. The CDR3 spans 14 residues. The CDR3 DNA sequence: TGCGCCAGCAGCTTTCGGGACCGATACAATGAGCAGTTCTTC. This sequence encodes CASSFRDRYNEQFF.

In this sample, this clone turned up a few times. The genes are TRBV11-2 and TRBJ2-7, with 7 bases that match TRBD1. Germline V gene data show CDR1 as SGHAT and CDR2 as FQNNGV. The CDR3 length is 17 residues. The V gene end was trimmed by 0 bases and the J gene end by 7 bases; junction bases not matched to a gene: 15. CDR3 region: CASSLDHWSRGFREQYF. In DNA form, the CDR3 reads TGTGCCAGCAGCTTAGATCACTGGAGCAGGGGGTTTAGGGAGCAGTACTTC.

For this clone: An end of the junction differs from the germline gene, which may be a read error. This rearrangement joins TRBV7-3 to TRBJ2-7, with 12 bases that match TRBD2. This CDR3 spans 15 amino acids. The germline V gene has CDR1 SGHTA and CDR2 FQGTGA. Here the CDR3 reads CASSPRLAGVHEQYF. The CDR3 region has the DNA TGTGCCAGCAGCCCGAGACTAGCGGGAGTCCACGAACAGTACTTC.

The CDR3 protein is CAISESYNGGDEQFF. CDR3 coding DNA: TGTGCCATCAGTGAGTCGTACAACGGCGGCGATGAGCAGTTCTTC. The chain employs TRBV10-3 and TRBJ2-1; D ambiguous. The CDR3 runs to 15 residues. Germline CDR1 reads ENHRY; CDR2 reads SYGVKD. Deletions cut 0 bases from V and 8 bases from J, with 14 bases between.

This clone was seen a few times. This chain links TRBV6-1 with TRBJ2-3; D is perhaps TRBD2 (5 bases). This CDR3 comprises 15 residues. The V and J ends lost 5 bases and 6 bases respectively, with 18 bases between them. CDR1 and CDR2 from the germline V gene are MNHNS and SASEGT. The DNA of the CDR3 is TGTGCCAGCAGTCCGACTAACTCTCAGTTGGATACGCAGTATTTT. Its translation is CASSPTNSQLDTQYF.